The source of this TCR beta chain is a study of blood T cell repertoires in COVID-19. Study overall: Nucleic acid was either cDNA or gDNA, and it came from T cells, B-cell-depleted T cells, or PBMCs.

Here immunoSEQ multiplex PCR was the method, and the copy in TCRdb shows in-frame clones only, minus some. The sample shows roughly 300,000 clones, around four fifths of them seen only once. The junction had 7 bases not matched to a gene; V was cut back by 6 bases and J by 7 bases. The CDR3 length is 14 residues. From germline, CDR1 is SGHRS and CDR2 YFSETQ. Material: peripheral blood. The chain employs TRBV5-1 and TRBJ1-4; 9 nucleotides line up with TRBD1. The sequence came from a woman aged 45-59 years with acute or convalescent COVID-19. DNA of the CDR3: TGCGCCAGCAAGGGGGACAGGGCTACTGAAAAACTGTTTTTT. Its protein product is CASKGDRATEKLFF.